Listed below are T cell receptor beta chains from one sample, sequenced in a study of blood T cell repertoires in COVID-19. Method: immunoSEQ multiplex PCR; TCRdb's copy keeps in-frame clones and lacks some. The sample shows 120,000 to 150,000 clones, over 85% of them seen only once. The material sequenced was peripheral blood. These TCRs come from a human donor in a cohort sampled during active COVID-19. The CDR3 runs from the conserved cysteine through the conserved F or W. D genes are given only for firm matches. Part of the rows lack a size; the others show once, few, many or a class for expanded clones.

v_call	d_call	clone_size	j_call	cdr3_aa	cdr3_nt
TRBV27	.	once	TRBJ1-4	CASSLIGSPNEKLFF	TGTGCCAGCAGTTTAATCGGGAGCCCTAATGAAAAACTGTTTTTT
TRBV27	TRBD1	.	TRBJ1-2	CASSLFAGGYGYTF	TGTGCCAGCAGTTTATTCGCAGGGGGCTATGGCTACACCTTC
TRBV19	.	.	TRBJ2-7	CASSQGYRVYEQYF	TGTGCCAGTAGCCAGGGGTACAGGGTCTACGAGCAGTACTTC
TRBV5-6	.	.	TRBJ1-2	CASSLGAGWDNYGYTF	TGTGCCAGCAGCTTGGGGGCAGGGTGGGATAACTATGGCTACACCTTC
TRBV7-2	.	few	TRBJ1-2	CASSPSTAYGYTF	TGTGCCAGCAGCCCTTCGACAGCGTATGGCTACACCTTC
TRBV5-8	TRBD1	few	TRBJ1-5	CASSLPDREYQPQHF	TGTGCCAGCAGCTTACCGGACAGGGAATATCAGCCCCAGCATTTT
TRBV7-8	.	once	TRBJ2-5	CASSLGGSLEYF	TGTGCCAGCAGCTTAGGGGGCAGCCTTGAGTACTTC
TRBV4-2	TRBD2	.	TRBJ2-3	CASSQGPSGGTTQYF	TGTGCCAGCAGCCAAGGGCCTAGCGGGGGGACTACGCAGTATTTT
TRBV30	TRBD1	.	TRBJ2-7	CAWSTGQYPYEQYF	TGTGCCTGGAGTACGGGACAGTATCCCTACGAGCAGTACTTC
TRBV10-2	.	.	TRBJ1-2	CASSESGTYYGYTF	TGCGCCAGCAGTGAGTCGGGGACATACTATGGCTACACCTTC
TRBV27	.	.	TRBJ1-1	CASMRNARGTEAFF	TGTGCCAGCATGAGAAATGCCCGGGGCACTGAAGCTTTCTTT
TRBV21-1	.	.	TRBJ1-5	CASSKASGGYSNQPQHF	TGTGCCAGCAGCAAAGCATCAGGGGGCTATAGCAATCAGCCCCAGCATTTT
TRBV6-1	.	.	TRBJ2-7	CASSETRIYEQYF	TGTGCCAGCAGTGAAACTAGGATCTACGAGCAGTACTTC
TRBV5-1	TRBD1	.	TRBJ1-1	CASSSGTAWGTEAFF	TGCGCCAGCAGCTCCGGGACAGCCTGGGGCACTGAAGCTTTCTTT
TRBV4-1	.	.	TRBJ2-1	CASSQQGGAYNEQFF	TGCGCCAGCAGCCAACAGGGGGGCGCCTACAATGAGCAGTTCTTC
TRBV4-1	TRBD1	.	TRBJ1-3	CASSQRQGSVLSGNTIYF	TGCGCCAGCAGCCAGCGACAGGGGTCCGTCCTCTCTGGAAACACCATATATTTT
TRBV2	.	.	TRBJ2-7	CASSEGFGEQYF	TGTGCCAGCAGCGAAGGGTTCGGCGAGCAGTACTTC
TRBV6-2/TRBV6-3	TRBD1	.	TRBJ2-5	CASSDRTGGETQYF	TGTGCCAGCAGTGACCGGACAGGTGGAGAGACCCAGTACTTC
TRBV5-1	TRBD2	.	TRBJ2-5	CASSSEGLAGVKTQYF	TGCGCCAGCAGCAGCGAAGGACTAGCGGGGGTAAAGACCCAGTACTTC
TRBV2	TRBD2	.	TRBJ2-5	CASSSGTSGGARETQYF	TGTGCCAGCAGCTCCGGGACTAGCGGGGGGGCCCGGGAGACCCAGTACTTC
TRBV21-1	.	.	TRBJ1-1	CASRHGGGQRNTEAFF	TGTGCCAGCAGACACGGAGGGGGACAGAGGAACACTGAAGCTTTCTTT
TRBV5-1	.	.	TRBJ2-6	CASSPEHFLGANVLTF	TGCGCCAGCAGCCCGGAGCACTTTCTGGGGGCCAACGTCCTGACTTTC
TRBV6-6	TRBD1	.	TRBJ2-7	CASSYFPGQDNYEQYF	TGTGCCAGCAGTTACTTCCCGGGACAGGATAACTACGAGCAGTACTTC
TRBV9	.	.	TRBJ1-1	CASSVGGFNTEAFF	TGTGCCAGCAGCGTAGGAGGATTTAACACTGAAGCTTTCTTT
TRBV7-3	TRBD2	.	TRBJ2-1	CASSLSGGDYNEQFF	TGTGCCAGCAGCTTAAGCGGGGGAGATTACAATGAGCAGTTCTTC
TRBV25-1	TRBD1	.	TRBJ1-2	CASSPRTGPYGYTF	TGTGCCAGCAGCCCCCGGACAGGGCCATATGGCTACACCTTC
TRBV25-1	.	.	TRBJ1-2	CASSAGSGGYTF	TGTGCCAGCAGTGCCGGATCGGGGGGCTACACCTTC
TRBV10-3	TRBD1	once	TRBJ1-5	CAISESSRGSASNQPQHF	TGTGCCATCAGTGAGTCCTCCAGGGGGAGTGCCAGCAATCAGCCCCAGCATTTT
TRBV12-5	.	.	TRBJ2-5	CASGLTGDETQYF	TGTGCTAGTGGTTTGACGGGAGATGAGACCCAGTACTTC
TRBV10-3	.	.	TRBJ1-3	CAISEFTGLSSSGNTIYF	TGTGCCATCAGTGAGTTTACAGGGTTATCGAGCTCTGGAAACACCATATATTTT
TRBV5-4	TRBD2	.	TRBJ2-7	CASSPLTAGGPYEQYF	TGTGCCAGCAGCCCCCTTACAGCGGGGGGCCCCTACGAGCAGTACTTC
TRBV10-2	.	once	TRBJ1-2	CASSDYSSYYGYTF	TGCGCCAGCAGTGACTACTCATCTTACTATGGCTACACCTTC
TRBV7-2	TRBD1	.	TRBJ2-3	CASSLDRGQDTQYF	TGTGCCAGCAGCTTAGACAGGGGGCAAGATACGCAGTATTTT
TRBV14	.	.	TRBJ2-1	CASSRTIRLPYNEQFF	TGTGCCAGCAGCCGAACAATCAGGCTTCCCTACAATGAGCAGTTCTTC
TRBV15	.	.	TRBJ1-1	CATSRGEEAFF	TGTGCCACCAGCAGAGGGGAGGAAGCTTTCTTT
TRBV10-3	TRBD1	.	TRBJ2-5	CATQTGMYQETQYF	TGTGCCACCCAGACAGGGATGTACCAAGAGACCCAGTACTTC
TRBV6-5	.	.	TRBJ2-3	CASSPELGADTQYF	TGTGCCAGCAGCCCCGAGCTAGGGGCAGATACGCAGTATTTT
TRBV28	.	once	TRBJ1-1	CASSLAGVSTEAFF	TGTGCCAGCAGTTTGGCGGGGGTGAGCACTGAAGCTTTCTTT
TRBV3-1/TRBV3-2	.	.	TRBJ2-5	CASRTAGETQYF	TGTGCCAGCAGGACGGCGGGGGAGACCCAGTACTTC
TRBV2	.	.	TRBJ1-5	CASRSYRANQPQHF	TGTGCCAGCAGGTCCTACAGGGCCAATCAGCCCCAGCATTTT
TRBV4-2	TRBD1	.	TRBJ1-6	CASSQDYGTEYNSPLHF	TGTGCCAGCAGCCAAGATTACGGGACAGAGTATAATTCACCCCTCCACTTT
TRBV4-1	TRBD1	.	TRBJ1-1	CASSQDGRTGVGTEAFF	TGCGCCAGCAGCCAAGATGGTCGGACAGGGGTGGGCACTGAAGCTTTCTTT
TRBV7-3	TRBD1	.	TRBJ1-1	CASSAKTGGNTEAFF	TGTGCCAGCAGCGCGAAAACAGGGGGGAACACTGAAGCTTTCTTT
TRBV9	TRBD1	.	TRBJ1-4	CASSVGGTVNEKLFF	TGTGCCAGCAGCGTAGGCGGGACAGTAAATGAAAAACTGTTTTTT
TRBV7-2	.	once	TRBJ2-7	CASSQQGGPREQYF	TGTGCCAGCAGCCAACAGGGCGGACCTAGGGAGCAGTACTTC
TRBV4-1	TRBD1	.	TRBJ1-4	CASSQLRDSVEKLFF	TGCGCCAGCAGCCAACTTCGGGACAGTGTTGAAAAACTGTTTTTT
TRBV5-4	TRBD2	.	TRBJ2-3	CASSPESSGGRDTQYF	TGTGCCAGCAGCCCCGAGTCTAGCGGGGGGCGGGATACGCAGTATTTT
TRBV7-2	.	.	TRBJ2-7	CASSPGQGRRQYF	TGTGCCAGCAGCCCCGGGCAGGGGCGGAGGCAGTACTTC
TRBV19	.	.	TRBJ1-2	CASSIGTTRSYGYTF	TGTGCCAGTAGTATCGGAACTACAAGGAGCTATGGCTACACCTTC
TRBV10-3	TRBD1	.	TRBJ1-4	CAISEGQAPAKLFF	TGTGCCATCAGTGAGGGACAGGCCCCGGCCAAACTGTTTTTT
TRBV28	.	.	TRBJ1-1	CASRPEGNTEAFF	TGTGCCAGCAGACCCGAGGGGAACACTGAAGCTTTCTTT
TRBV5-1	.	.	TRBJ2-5	CASSRGSGETQYF	TGCGCCAGCAGCCGGGGGTCGGGAGAGACCCAGTACTTC
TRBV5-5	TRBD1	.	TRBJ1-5	CASSLGTGGQPQHF	TGTGCCAGCAGCTTGGGGACAGGAGGTCAGCCCCAGCATTTT
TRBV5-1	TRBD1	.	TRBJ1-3	CASSLETGGGNTIYF	TGCGCCAGCAGCTTGGAGACAGGGGGCGGAAACACCATATATTTT
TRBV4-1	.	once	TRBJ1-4	CASSSPYRMQNEKLFF	TGCGCCAGCAGCTCCCCGTACAGGATGCAAAATGAAAAACTGTTTTTT
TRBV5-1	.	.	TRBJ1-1	CASSLIGDEAFF	TGCGCCAGCAGCTTGATCGGAGATGAAGCTTTCTTT
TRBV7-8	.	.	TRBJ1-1	CASSPKRVNTEAFF	TGTGCCAGCAGCCCGAAGAGGGTGAACACTGAAGCTTTCTTT